This T cell receptor beta chain is from a study of response to subunit inactivated influenza vaccine. Worth noting for this clonotype: Its antigen remains unknown.

TCRdb passed the RT-PCR reads through MiXCR, listing each CDR3 protein once. Of 400,000 to 550,000 distinct CDR3 sequences detected, roughly 27% appear once; the ten largest clones hold 1.9%. Findings of the study overall: Each seasonal flu vaccination may recruit only limited new T cells, authors suggested.

J was trimmed by 0 bases and V by 10 bases; bases with no gene match: 9. The V gene's germline CDR1 is ENHRY and CDR2 SYGVKD. The CDR3 covers 15 residues. The chain recombines TRBV10-3 with TRBJ2-1; 7 bases align to TRBD2. The sequence came from a man aged 45-60 years who received an inactivated influenza vaccine. The input for sequencing was CD4+ T cells sorted from PBMCs, taken roughly 5 days after vaccination. As DNA, the CDR3 is TGTGCCACTCGAAGCGGGGTCAGCTCCTACAATGAGCAGTTCTTC. Amino acid sequence: CATRSGVSSYNEQFF.